This T cell receptor beta chain came from a study of cytomegalovirus exposure and HLA in healthy donors. Primers for the PCR totalled 60 Vbeta and 13 Jbeta. Sequencing used immunoSEQ multiplex PCR; TCRdb keeps in-frame clones, though not all of them. The table shows around 120,000 clones, with roughly 80% occurring only once. This CDR3 contains 14 residues. The V and J ends lost 3 bases and 7 bases, in that order; junction bases with no gene match: 4. Germline values: CDR1 SGHRS, CDR2 YFSETQ. This rearrangement joins TRBV5-1 to TRBJ1-4; TRBD1 aligns across 9 bases. The material sequenced was PBMCs. The TCR sequence derives from a female donor in good health and CMV-seropositive. CDR3 residues: CASSYGTGTEKLFF. The CDR3 nucleotides are TGCGCCAGCAGCTACGGGACAGGGACTGAAAAACTGTTTTTT.